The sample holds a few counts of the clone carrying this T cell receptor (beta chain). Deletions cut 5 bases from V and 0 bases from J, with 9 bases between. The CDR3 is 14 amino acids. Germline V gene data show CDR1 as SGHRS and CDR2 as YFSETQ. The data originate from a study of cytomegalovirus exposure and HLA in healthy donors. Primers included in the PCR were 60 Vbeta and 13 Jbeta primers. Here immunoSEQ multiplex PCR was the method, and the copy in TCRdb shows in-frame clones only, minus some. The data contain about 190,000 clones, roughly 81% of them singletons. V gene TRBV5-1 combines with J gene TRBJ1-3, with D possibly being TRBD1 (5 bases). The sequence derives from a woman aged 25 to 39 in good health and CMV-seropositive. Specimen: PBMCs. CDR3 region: CASRGALSGNTIYF. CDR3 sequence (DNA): TGCGCCAGCAGAGGGGCGCTCTCTGGAAACACCATATATTTT.